The 9 T cell receptor beta chains below were found in one sample sequenced in a study of Ad26.COV2.S vaccination and SARS-CoV-2 variants. Sample treatment: some 20 received Ad26.COV2.S at low or high dose, single or two shots; about 5 received placebo; per-sample allocation not given. Specimen acquisition occurred on day 63 following the initial vaccine or placebo injection. Here immunoSEQ multiplex PCR was the method, and the copy in TCRdb shows in-frame clones only, minus some. The data contain roughly 680,000 clones, roughly 90% of them singletons. Sequenced here: peripheral blood, sampled in a trial of Ad26.COV2.S vaccine versus placebo. The receptors were sampled from a person aged 18 to 65 who received the Ad26.COV2.S COVID-19 vaccine or a placebo.

The table lists this clone with a few counts. V and J are TRBV25-1 and TRBJ1-6; D not certain. Germline assignment: CDR1 MGHDK and CDR2 SYGVNS. The CDR3 length is 16 residues. V lost 4 bases and J lost 0, with 10 bases in between. DNA for the CDR3: TGTGCCAGCAGTGCCCACACGAGCTCCTATAATTCACCCCTCCACTTT. It translates to CASSAHTSSYNSPLHF. Variable domain in full (rest from reference TRBV25-1 and TRBJ1-6): EADIYQTPRYLVIGTGKKITLECSQTMGHDKMYWYQQDPGMELHLIHYSYGVNSTEKGDLSSESTVSRIRTEHFPLTLESARPSHTSQYLCASSAHTSSYNSPLHFGNGTRLTVT.

V is TRBV24-1 and J is TRBJ2-3; 11 bases align to TRBD2. The V gene end was trimmed by 0 bases and the J gene end by 7 bases; junction bases not matched to a gene: 5. This CDR3 spans 16 amino acids. Germline-derived CDR1 and CDR2 are KGHDR and SFDVKD. The CDR3 DNA reads TGTGCCACCAGTGATTTGACTAGCGGGGGAGTGTATACGCAGTATTTT. Its translation: CATSDLTSGGVYTQYF.

The J gene is TRBJ1-2, the V gene TRBV5-1; D call uncertain. V lost 0 bases and J lost 0, with 6 bases in between. Germline V gene sequence: CDR1 SGHRS, CDR2 YFSETQ. This CDR3 comprises 14 residues. CDR3 nucleotides: TGCGCCAGCAGCTTGGGTCCTTCTAACTATGGCTACACCTTC. It specifies CASSLGPSNYGYTF.

This clone is a singleton in its sample. The genes are TRBV7-2 and TRBJ2-1; the match to TRBD2 covers 9 bases. CDR3 length equals 15 residues. Germline loops: CDR1 SGHTA, CDR2 FQGNSA. V was pared by 5 bases and J by 4 bases, with 6 bases of the junction left unmatched. CDR3 bases: TGTGCCAGCAGCCTAGGGCTAGCGGGGTACAATGAGCAGTTCTTC. Protein product: CASSLGLAGYNEQFF. The full variable domain, with the rest looked up from reference TRBV7-2 and TRBJ2-1, is GAGVSQSPSNKVTEKGKDVELRCDPISGHTALYWYRQSLGQGLEFLIYFQGNSAPDKSGLPSDRFSAERTGGSVSTLTIQRTQQEDSAVYLCASSLGLAGYNEQFFGPGTRLTVL.

This chain uses TRBV3-1 (or the pseudogene TRBV3-2) with TRBJ1-1; no firm D call. V shed 4 bases and J shed 0 bases, with 15 bases lying between them. The V gene's germline CDR1 is LGHDT and CDR2 YNNKEL (reference sequence). The CDR3 sequence is 16 residues long. The CDR3 loop is CASSPQGRLMNTEAFF. CDR3 nucleotide sequence: TGTGCCAGCAGCCCCCAAGGCCGGTTAATGAACACTGAAGCTTTCTTT.

With respect to this clone: Different DNA sequences within this sample yield the same CDR3. The chain combines TRBV18 with TRBJ1-3, with D unclear. Trimming took 2 bases from V and 0 from J, leaving 5 bases between them. The V gene's germline CDR1 is KGHSH and CDR2 LQKENI. CDR3 length equals 14 residues. This CDR3 reads CASSPNSSGNTIYF. The CDR3 nucleotides are TGTGCCAGCTCACCAAACAGCTCTGGAAACACCATATATTTT.

The chain carries TRBV10-3 and TRBJ2-2; TRBD2 aligns across 9 bases. The CDR3 length is 14 residues. Trimming at V came to 11 bases and at J to 3 bases, leaving 7 bases not matched to a gene. From germline, CDR1 is ENHRY and CDR2 SYGVKD. CDR3 residues: CAAGQREDTGELFF. The CDR3, as DNA: TGTGCCGCCGGGCAGCGGGAGGACACCGGGGAGCTGTTTTTT.

The CDR3 DNA reads TGTGCCAGCAGCTCGAAGGGACTAGCGGGGTCGAATGAGCAGTTCTTC. Translation gives CASSSKGLAGSNEQFF. The chain employs TRBV7-3 and TRBJ2-1; TRBD2 aligns across 13 bases. The CDR3 has 16 residues. In germline, CDR1 is SGHTA, CDR2 FQGTGA. V lost 4 bases to trimming and J lost 7 bases; unmatched junction nucleotides: 7.

This clone was detected only once. This chain links TRBV5-1 with TRBJ2-3; 7 bases map to TRBD2. The CDR3 covers 17 residues. CDR1 and CDR2 (germline): SGHRS, YFSETQ. V lost 4 bases to trimming and J lost 5 bases; unmatched junction nucleotides: 16. CDR3 DNA sequence: TGCGCCAGCAGCCCGTCACCGGGACTACAGAAAGGAGATACGCAGTATTTT. Its protein product is CASSPSPGLQKGDTQYF.